Presented here are 24 T cell receptor beta chains from one specimen sequenced in a study of T cell repertoires in cytomegalovirus infection. Their antigen targets remain unknown. TCRdb re-called the reads with MiXCR, one entry per CDR3 protein. Of hundreds of thousands of distinct CDR3 sequences listed, around 30% are singletons. Sequenced here: cultured PBMCs, sampled from culture after CMV antigen stimulation. The receptors stem from a human donor in good health (CMV status not recorded). Some clones in this sample may be carry-over from other donors' samples.

This clonotype was recorded at least ten times. This sequence joins TRBV7-2 and TRBJ1-6, with D tentatively TRBD1 (5 bases). Trimming took 1 base from V and 0 from J, leaving 13 bases between them. CDR1 is SGHTA and CDR2 is FQGNSA in the germline V gene. The CDR3 loop spans 18 amino acids. This CDR3 is CASSLVWWGRSYNSPLHF. The CDR3 nucleotides read TGTGCCAGCAGCTTAGTTTGGTGGGGACGCTCCTATAATTCACCCCTCCACTTT.

The chain combines TRBV11-2 with TRBJ1-3, with D possibly matching TRBD1 (6 bases). The V gene lost 4 bases and the J gene lost 4 bases, with 20 bases spanning the gap. The V gene's germline CDR1 is SGHAT and CDR2 FQNNGV. CDR3 length equals 17 residues. The CDR3 sequence: CASSSLQGSLGGNTIYF. The CDR3 DNA reads TGTGCCAGCAGCTCCCTACAGGGAAGTTTGGGAGGAAACACCATATATTTT.

The V and J genes are TRBV14 and TRBJ2-3; D gene uncertain. CDR3 length: 15 residues. V was shortened by 3 bases and J by 6 bases, with 16 bases between the two germline ends. Germline V gene data show CDR1 as SGHDN and CDR2 as FVKESK. CDR3 protein: CASSQAADLSDTQYF. The CDR3 nucleotides read TGTGCCAGCAGCCAGGCCGCCGATTTGTCGGATACGCAGTATTTT.

A few counts support this clonotype. The V gene is TRBV5-4, the J gene TRBJ2-5; 14 bases fit TRBD2. The CDR3 is made up of 17 amino acids. Germline V CDR1 and CDR2: SGHNT, YYREEE (reference sequence). J was trimmed by 4 bases and V by 4 bases; bases with no gene match: 9. The CDR3 is CASSPRGLAGERETQYF. CDR3 coding DNA: TGTGCCAGCAGCCCCAGGGGACTAGCGGGGGAGAGAGAGACCCAGTACTTC.

This chain links TRBV2 with TRBJ1-5, with D uncertain. The V and J ends lost 4 bases and 5 bases respectively, with 15 bases between them. Germline V gene lookup returns CDR1 SNHLY and CDR2 FYNNEI. This CDR3 contains 15 residues. CDR3 region: CASSGSLQFYQPQHF. CDR3 bases: TGTGCCAGCAGTGGCAGCCTGCAGTTTTATCAGCCCCAGCATTTT. Using reference TRBV2 and TRBJ1-5 for the parts outside the CDR3, the full variable domain is EPEVTQTPSHQVTQMGQEVILRCVPISNHLYFYWYRQILGQKVEFLVSFYNNEISEKSEIFDDQFSVERPDGSNFTLKIRSTKLEDSAMYFCASSGSLQFYQPQHFGDGTRLSIL.

The J gene is TRBJ2-5, the V gene TRBV6-6; 7 positions agree with TRBD2. J gave up 7 bases and V 10 bases, and 6 bases lay outside the gene matches. This CDR3 region has 11 residues. CDR1 MNHNY and CDR2 SVGAGI come from the germline V gene (reference sequence). The CDR3 nucleotides read TGTGCCACCACCTCGGGAGGGACCCAGTACTTC. Its translation: CATTSGGTQYF.

This clonotype was recorded many times. The rearrangement uses TRBV7-2 and TRBJ1-4; 9 bases are a match to TRBD1. Per the germline V gene, CDR1 is SGHTA and CDR2 is FQGNSA. J gave up 5 bases and V 4 bases, and 5 bases lay outside the gene matches. This CDR3 contains 15 residues. The CDR3 region is CASSSWTGANEKLFF. The CDR3 DNA is TGTGCCAGCAGCTCTTGGACAGGGGCAAATGAAAAACTGTTTTTT.

The V call is TRBV4-1, the J call TRBJ2-5; 7 nucleotides match TRBD2. The J segment lost 0 bases and the V segment lost 3 bases, leaving 4 bases of the junction unmatched. The V gene's germline CDR1 is MGHRA and CDR2 YSYEKL. The CDR3 extends over 15 amino acids. CDR3: CASSQFAGDQETQYF. For the CDR3, the DNA is TGCGCCAGCAGCCAGTTCGCGGGGGACCAAGAGACCCAGTACTTC.

This sequence joins TRBV6-2 or TRBV6-3 and TRBJ1-2; D is possibly TRBD1 (5 bases). CDR1 and CDR2 (germline): MNHEY, SVGEGT. The CDR3 is made up of 13 amino acids. V lost 6 bases to trimming and J lost 6 bases, with 14 bases between them. This CDR3 reads CASSNRGRDGYTF. The CDR3 DNA sequence: TGTGCCAGCAGCAACCGGGGACGCGATGGCTACACCTTC.

V and J are TRBV12-3 or TRBV12-4 and TRBJ2-2; 11 bases fit TRBD2. V gave up 7 bases and J gave up 4 bases; unmatched junction bases: 5. The CDR3 is 15 residues long. The DNA for the CDR3 is TGTGCCAGCACCTCTAGCGGGGGGAGCACCGGGGAGCTGTTTTTT. Protein product: CASTSSGGSTGELFF.

J is TRBJ2-2 and V is TRBV20-1, with D uncertain. V was trimmed by 0 bases and J by 2 bases, leaving 16 bases between them. Germline CDR1 reads DFQATT; CDR2 reads SNEGSKA (reference sequence). The CDR3 consists of 17 residues. The CDR3 nucleotides are TGCAGTGCTAGAGATTTCCTTAGAGACCTAAACACCGGGGAGCTGTTTTTT. Protein sequence: CSARDFLRDLNTGELFF.

CDR3 in amino acids: CATSSSLAEADTIYF. DNA for the CDR3: TGTGCCACCAGCAGTTCGTTGGCCGAGGCCGACACCATATATTTT. The chain is built from TRBV15 and TRBJ1-3; D is unclear. The CDR3 extends over 15 amino acids. Germline lookup yields CDR1 LNHNV and CDR2 YYDKDF (reference sequence). Trimming took off 3 bases at V and 8 bases at J, with 17 bases between the two ends.

This chain joins TRBV6-1 and TRBJ1-3; D remains ambiguous. Deletions cut 6 bases from V and 0 bases from J, with 9 bases between. This CDR3 contains 14 residues. Germline V gene data show CDR1 as MNHNS and CDR2 as SASEGT. Written as DNA, the CDR3 is TGTGCCAGCAGGGACGTGAGCTCTGGAAACACCATATATTTT. Its translation is CASRDVSSGNTIYF.

This clonotype has just a few counts. This chain connects TRBV12-3 or TRBV12-4 to TRBJ1-2; D is possibly TRBD1 (5 bases). The V and J ends lost 5 bases and 6 bases respectively, with 22 bases between them. The CDR3 covers 16 residues. This CDR3 reads CASSPRRVRDGNGYTF. CDR3 sequence (DNA): TGTGCCAGCAGTCCCCGTCGCGTCAGGGATGGGAATGGCTACACCTTC.

The chain combines TRBV20-1 with TRBJ1-5; TRBD1 matches at 7 bases. The CDR3 has 15 amino acids. In germline, CDR1 is DFQATT, CDR2 SNEGSKA (reference sequence). Germline trimming cut 2 bases from V and 4 bases from J; bases unmatched to any gene: 8. CDR3 in amino acids: CSARSRQGWNQPQHF. CDR3 DNA sequence: TGCAGTGCTAGATCTAGACAGGGCTGGAATCAGCCCCAGCATTTT.

This clonotype was recorded at least ten times. V is TRBV7-2 and J is TRBJ1-6, with unresolved D. The V end was cut by 7 bases, the J end by 3 bases, with 19 bases between. CDR3 length: 17 residues. The germline V gene has CDR1 SGHTA and CDR2 FQGNSA. The DNA for the CDR3 is TGTGCCAGCATTAGAACAGCCACTAAGTTCTATAATTCACCCCTCCACTTT. Translating gives CASIRTATKFYNSPLHF.

The rearrangement uses TRBV11-2 and TRBJ1-6; 7 nucleotides line up with TRBD1. The CDR3 is 14 residues long. The germline gives CDR1 SGHAT, CDR2 FQNNGV. Losses at the gene ends were 3 bases for V and 12 bases for J; bases not matched to a gene: 8. The CDR3 nucleotides are TGTGCCAGCAGCTTCGACAGGGACAACGGACCCCTCCACTTT. Its protein product is CASSFDRDNGPLHF. Drawing the rest from reference TRBV11-2 and TRBJ1-6, the complete variable domain is EAGVAQSPRYKIIEKRQSVAFWCNPISGHATLYWYQQILGQGPKLLIQFQNNGVVDDSQLPKDRFSAERLKGVDSTLKIQPAKLEDSAVYLCASSFDRDNGPLHFGNGTRLTVT.

This clonotype showed up just once. The chain carries TRBV20-1 and TRBJ2-3; D is tentatively TRBD1 or TRBD2 (6 bases each). Deletions cut 1 base from V and 1 base from J, with 15 bases between. The germline V gene encodes CDR1 DFQATT and CDR2 SNEGSKA (reference sequence). The CDR3 contains 16 residues. CDR3 protein: CSARAGPGARTDTQYF. CDR3 bases: TGCAGTGCTAGAGCGGGGCCGGGGGCCCGCACAGATACGCAGTATTTT.

J is TRBJ2-7 and V is TRBV19; D might be TRBD2 (6 bases). V lost 6 bases to trimming and J lost 4 bases, with 13 bases between them. This CDR3 is 13 amino acids long. Per the germline V gene, CDR1 is LNHDA and CDR2 is SQIVND (reference sequence). Here the CDR3 DNA reads TGTGCCAGTAGCCCATGGGGAGGATACGAGCAGTACTTC. Translating it yields CASSPWGGYEQYF.

J is TRBJ1-2 and V is TRBV30, with D possibly TRBD1 on 5 matching bases. V was trimmed by 3 bases and J by 8 bases, leaving 22 bases between them. Germline values: CDR1 GTSNPN, CDR2 SVGIG (reference sequence). The CDR3 sequence is 15 residues long. In nucleotides, the CDR3 is TGTGCCTGGAGCCTATTCGGCAGGGAAGTGGAGGGCTACACCTTC. Translation: CAWSLFGREVEGYTF.

This clonotype has more than one count but fewer than ten. The chain has TRBV27 and TRBJ2-3; 11 positions agree with TRBD2. Germline assignment: CDR1 MNHEY and CDR2 SMNVEV (reference sequence). CDR3 length: 18 amino acids. V dropped 0 bases and J dropped 6; count of bases not matched to a gene: 11. The CDR3 loop reads CASSLSRASGGLGDTQYF. The CDR3 DNA reads as TGTGCCAGCAGTTTATCGAGAGCTAGCGGGGGGCTTGGGGATACGCAGTATTTT.

This clonotype has only a few counts. The genes are TRBV19 and TRBJ2-1; 7 nucleotides line up with TRBD2. CDR1 LNHDA and CDR2 SQIVND come from the germline V gene (reference sequence). Trimming cost V 4 bases and J 9 bases; bases outside gene matches: 18. CDR3 size: 17 residues. The CDR3 protein is CASSTPKRRGLEAEQFF. The DNA for the CDR3 is TGTGCCAGTAGTACCCCAAAGCGGCGCGGACTAGAGGCTGAGCAGTTCTTC. The variable domain in full, completed from reference TRBV19 and TRBJ2-1, reads DGGITQSPKYLFRKEGQNVTLSCEQNLNHDAMYWYRQDPGQGLRLIYYSQIVNDFQKGDIAEGYSVSREKKESFPLTVTSAQKNPTAFYLCASSTPKRRGLEAEQFFGPGTRLTVL.

This chain joins TRBV4-1 and TRBJ2-1, with D unclear. This CDR3 is built from 13 residues. CDR1 MGHRA and CDR2 YSYEKL come from the germline V gene. Between the trimmed V and J ends, which lost 0 bases and 15 bases, there was a span of 15 bases. Here the CDR3 DNA reads TGCGCCAGCAGCCAAGATAGTGCAGCCCATGCGTTCTTC. Its protein is CASSQDSAAHAFF.

The chain has TRBV6-6 and TRBJ1-2; TRBD1 matches 8 bases. The CDR3 runs 13 residues. The germline CDR1 and CDR2 sequences are MNHNY and SVGAGI (reference sequence). The V gene end was trimmed by 5 bases and the J gene end by 5 bases; junction bases not matched to a gene: 4. CDR3 sequence: CASSTQGAYGYTF. Written as DNA, the CDR3 is TGTGCCAGCAGTACCCAGGGGGCTTATGGCTACACCTTC.